This TCR beta chain was sequenced for a study of OX40 agonist ivuxolimab in advanced cancers. Study information: Every 2 weeks, ivuxolimab was infused into the patients intravenously at between 0.01 and 10 mg/kg. Study observations and caveats: Individuals who were partial responders at 0.1-3.0 mg/kg had clonal expansion that ranked among the lowest.

Germline V lookup: CDR1 LNHDA, CDR2 SQIVND (reference sequence). There are 14 residues in the CDR3. Unmatched junction bases numbered 5, after V lost 6 bases and J lost 8 bases. Turning to this clone: What it binds is not known.

Measured with immunoSEQ multiplex PCR; TCRdb has only the in-frame clones, and not every one. The table lists about 42,000 clones, 75% to 90% of them singletons. The sequence was obtained from an adult with an advanced solid tumor such as melanoma, head and neck, liver or kidney cancer. The V and J genes are TRBV19 and TRBJ2-1, with 12 positions matching TRBD2. This specimen was CD4+ or CD8+ T cells sorted from blood, taken in a trial of the OX40 agonist ivuxolimab. The CDR3 bases are TGTGCCAGTAGGCTAGCGGGAGGGTCCGATGAGCAGTTCTTC. As protein: CASRLAGGSDEQFF.